Below are 9 T cell receptor beta chains sequenced from a single sample in a study of cytomegalovirus exposure and HLA in healthy donors. 60 Vbeta and 13 Jbeta primers were used in PCR. Profiled with immunoSEQ multiplex PCR; TCRdb holds only in-frame clones, not every one. This table holds tens of thousands of clones, 75% to 85% found once. Material for sequencing was PBMCs. Receptor source: a man aged 50 to 60 in good health and CMV-seropositive.

The chain couples TRBV19 to TRBJ1-5; possible D gene TRBD1, 5 bases. V gave up 1 base and J gave up 0 bases, with 13 bases separating them. In germline, CDR1 is LNHDA, CDR2 SQIVND (reference sequence). This CDR3 contains 17 residues. The CDR3, as DNA: TGTGCCAGTAGTATAGGGGGCACAAGATATAGCAATCAGCCCCAGCATTTT. Translated: CASSIGGTRYSNQPQHF.

The genes are TRBV5-4 and TRBJ2-7; D is ambiguous. Trimming left V 0 bases short and J 5 bases short, with 3 bases between. The germline V gene has CDR1 SGHNT and CDR2 YYREEE (reference sequence). The CDR3 is made up of 11 amino acids. This CDR3 reads CASSLGNEQYF. The CDR3 DNA sequence: TGTGCCAGCAGCTTGGGTAACGAGCAGTACTTC. The full variable domain, rest sourced from reference TRBV5-4 and TRBJ2-7, is ETGVTQSPTHLIKTRGQQVTLRCSSQSGHNTVSWYQQALGQGPQFIFQYYREEENGRGNFPPRFSGLQFPNYSSELNVNALELDDSALYLCASSLGNEQYFGPGTRLTVT.

The genes are TRBV6-1 and TRBJ2-3; 7 bases match TRBD1. V was clipped by 8 bases and J by 0 bases; unmatched bases: 5. The CDR3 sequence is 14 residues long. Germline CDR1 MNHNS, CDR2 SASEGT. CDR3 sequence reads: CASDRVGSTDTQYF. The CDR3 DNA reads TGTGCCAGCGACAGGGTGGGGAGCACAGATACGCAGTATTTT.

The chain employs TRBV29-1 and TRBJ2-7, with a tentative D call TRBD2 (6 bases). The CDR3 totals 13 residues. CDR1 SQVTM and CDR2 ANQGSEA come from the germline V gene. With 4 bases removed from V and 2 bases from J, the gap between germline ends came to 12 bases. CDR3 amino acids: CSVGGGAAYEQYF. CDR3 sequence (DNA): TGCAGCGTTGGAGGCGGGGCCGCCTACGAGCAGTACTTC.

V gene TRBV16 combines with J gene TRBJ2-1; D perhaps matches TRBD1 (5 bases). The CDR3 length is 13 residues. The V gene lost 4 bases and the J gene lost 7 bases, with 11 bases spanning the gap. Germline V gene lookup returns CDR1 KGHSY and CDR2 FQNENV. The CDR3 loop is CASSRRRQNEQFF. In DNA, the CDR3 is TGTGCCAGCAGCCGACGCCGACAGAATGAGCAGTTCTTC.

The chain recombines TRBV6-4 with TRBJ1-1; 9 nucleotides align to TRBD1. Per germline, CDR1 MRHNA and CDR2 SNTAGT. Trimming cost V 6 bases and J 1 base; bases outside gene matches: 3. This CDR3 is 14 amino acids long. Here the CDR3 DNA reads TGTGCCAGCAGCCTGGACAGGGGGAACACTGAAGCTTTCTTT. Protein product: CASSLDRGNTEAFF.

This chain links TRBV6-5 with TRBJ2-5; 8 bases agree with TRBD1. The J call may be in error: the DNA end matches TRBJ2-7 better. This CDR3 comprises 14 residues. Germline V gives CDR1 MNHEY, CDR2 SVGAGI. Written as DNA, the CDR3 is TGTGCCAGCAGGAAAGACAGGGGAACCTACGAGCAGTACTTC. Its protein is CASRKDRGTYEQYF.

The CDR3 sequence: CASSESPGLPLNEQFF. DNA for the CDR3: TGTGCCAGCAGTGAAAGTCCGGGACTACCACTCAATGAGCAGTTCTTC. The chain couples TRBV6-1 to TRBJ2-1; TRBD2 agrees at 7 bases. With 2 bases clipped from V and 6 bases from J, the junction kept 10 bases outside the gene matches. This CDR3 contains 16 residues. Germline V CDR1 and CDR2: MNHNS, SASEGT.

A remark on this clone: Relative to the germline gene, one junction end is altered; a read error may explain this. The chain combines TRBV7-2 with TRBJ2-7, with D perhaps TRBD2 (5 bases). Germline CDR1 SGHTA, CDR2 FQGNSA. The CDR3 runs to 14 residues. The CDR3 nucleotides read TGTGCCAGCAGCGGTCCGGGCAGTCCTAACGAGCGGTGCTTC. Translated: CASSGPGSPNERCF. Variable domain in full (rest from reference TRBV7-2 and TRBJ2-7): GAGVSQSPSNKVTEKGKDVELRCDPISGHTALYWYRQSLGQGLEFLIYFQGNSAPDKSGLPSDRFSAERTGGSVSTLTIQRTQQEDSAVYLCASSGPGSPNERCFGPGTRLTVT.